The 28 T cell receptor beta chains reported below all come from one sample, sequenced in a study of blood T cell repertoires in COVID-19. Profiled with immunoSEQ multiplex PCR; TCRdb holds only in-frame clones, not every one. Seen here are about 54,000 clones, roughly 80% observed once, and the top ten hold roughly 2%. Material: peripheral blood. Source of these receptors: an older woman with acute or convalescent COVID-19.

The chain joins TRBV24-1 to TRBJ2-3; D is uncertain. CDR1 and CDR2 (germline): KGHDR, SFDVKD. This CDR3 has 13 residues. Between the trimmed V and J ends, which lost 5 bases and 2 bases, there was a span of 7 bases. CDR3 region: CATSGGNTDTQYF. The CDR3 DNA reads TGTGCCACCAGTGGAGGAAACACAGATACGCAGTATTTT.

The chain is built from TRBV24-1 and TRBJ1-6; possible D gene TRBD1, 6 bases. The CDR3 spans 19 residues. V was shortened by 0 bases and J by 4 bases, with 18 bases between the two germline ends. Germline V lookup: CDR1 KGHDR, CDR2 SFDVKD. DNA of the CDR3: TGTGCCACCAGTGATTTGAGGACGACAGGCGCCCCATATAATTCACCCCTCCACTTT. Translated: CATSDLRTTGAPYNSPLHF.

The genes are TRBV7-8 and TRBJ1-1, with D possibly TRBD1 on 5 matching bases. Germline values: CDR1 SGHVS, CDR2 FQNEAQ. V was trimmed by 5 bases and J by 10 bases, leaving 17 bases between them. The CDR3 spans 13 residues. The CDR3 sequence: CASSQRQGMTAFF. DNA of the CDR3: TGTGCCAGCAGCCAAAGGCAGGGTATGACAGCTTTCTTT.

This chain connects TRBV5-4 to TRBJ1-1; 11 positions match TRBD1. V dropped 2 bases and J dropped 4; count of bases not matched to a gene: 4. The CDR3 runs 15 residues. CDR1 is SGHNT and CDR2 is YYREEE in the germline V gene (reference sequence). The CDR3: CASSFAGQGGTEAFF. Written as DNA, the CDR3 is TGTGCCAGCAGCTTTGCGGGACAGGGGGGCACTGAAGCTTTCTTT.

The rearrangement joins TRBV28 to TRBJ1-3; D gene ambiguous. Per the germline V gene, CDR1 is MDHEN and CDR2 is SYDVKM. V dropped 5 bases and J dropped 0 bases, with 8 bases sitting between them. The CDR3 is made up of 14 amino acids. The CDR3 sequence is CASSPPPSGNTIYF. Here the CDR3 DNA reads TGTGCCAGCAGTCCTCCCCCCTCTGGAAACACCATATATTTT.

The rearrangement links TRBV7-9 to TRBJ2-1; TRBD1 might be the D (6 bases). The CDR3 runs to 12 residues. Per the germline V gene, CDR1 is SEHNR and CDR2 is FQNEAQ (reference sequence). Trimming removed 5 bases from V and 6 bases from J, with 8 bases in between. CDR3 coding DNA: TGTGCCAGCAGCGAACAGGGCAATGAGCAGTTCTTC. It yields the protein CASSEQGNEQFF.

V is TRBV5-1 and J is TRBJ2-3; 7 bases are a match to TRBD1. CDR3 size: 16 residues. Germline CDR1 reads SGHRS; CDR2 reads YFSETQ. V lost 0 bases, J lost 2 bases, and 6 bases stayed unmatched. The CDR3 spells CASSLASGGITDTQYF. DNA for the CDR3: TGCGCCAGCAGCTTGGCTTCAGGGGGTATCACAGATACGCAGTATTTT.

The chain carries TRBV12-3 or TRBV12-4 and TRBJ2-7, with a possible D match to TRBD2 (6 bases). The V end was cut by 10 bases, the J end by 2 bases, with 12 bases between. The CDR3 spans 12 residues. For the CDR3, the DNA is TGTGCCACAAAGGGACTGACCTACGAGCAGTACTTC. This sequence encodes CATKGLTYEQYF.

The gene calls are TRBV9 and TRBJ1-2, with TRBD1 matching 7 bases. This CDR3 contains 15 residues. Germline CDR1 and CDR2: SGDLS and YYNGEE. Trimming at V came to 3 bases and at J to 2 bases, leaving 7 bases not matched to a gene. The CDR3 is CASSEWDSLNYGYTF. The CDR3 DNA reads TGTGCCAGCAGCGAATGGGACAGCCTAAACTATGGCTACACCTTC.

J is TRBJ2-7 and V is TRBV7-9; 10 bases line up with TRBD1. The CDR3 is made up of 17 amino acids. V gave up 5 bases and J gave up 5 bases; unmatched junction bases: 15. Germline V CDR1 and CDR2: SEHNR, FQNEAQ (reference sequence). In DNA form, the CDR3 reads TGTGCCAGCAGCGGATGGGACAGGGGTCTAGAATTCGACGAGCAGTACTTC. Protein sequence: CASSGWDRGLEFDEQYF. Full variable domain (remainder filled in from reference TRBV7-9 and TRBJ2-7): DTGVSQNPRHKITKRGQNVTFRCDPISEHNRLYWYRQTLGQGPEFLTYFQNEAQLEKSRLLSDRFSAERPKGSFSTLEIQRTEQGDSAMYLCASSGWDRGLEFDEQYFGPGTRLTVT.

The CDR3 loop is CASSAPHSNQPQHF. In DNA, the CDR3 is TGTGCCAGTAGCGCACCACATAGCAATCAGCCCCAGCATTTT. The chain is built from TRBV19 and TRBJ1-5; D unresolved. The CDR3 consists of 14 residues. The V gene's germline CDR1 is LNHDA and CDR2 SQIVND (reference sequence). Trimming cost V 6 bases and J 0 bases, with 9 bases left between them. The variable domain in full, completed from reference TRBV19 and TRBJ1-5, reads DGGITQSPKYLFRKEGQNVTLSCEQNLNHDAMYWYRQDPGQGLRLIYYSQIVNDFQKGDIAEGYSVSREKKESFPLTVTSAQKNPTAFYLCASSAPHSNQPQHFGDGTRLSIL.

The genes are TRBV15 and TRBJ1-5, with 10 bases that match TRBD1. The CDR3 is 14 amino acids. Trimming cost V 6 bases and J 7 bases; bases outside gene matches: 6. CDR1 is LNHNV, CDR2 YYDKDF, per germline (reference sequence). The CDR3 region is CATSRTGGRQPQHF. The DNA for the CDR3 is TGTGCCACCAGTAGGACAGGGGGGCGGCAGCCCCAGCATTTT. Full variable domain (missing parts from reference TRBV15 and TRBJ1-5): DAMVIQNPRYQVTQFGKPVTLSCSQTLNHNVMYWYQQKSSQAPKLLFHYYDKDFNNEADTPDNFQSRRPNTSFCFLDIRSPGLGDTAMYLCATSRTGGRQPQHFGDGTRLSIL.

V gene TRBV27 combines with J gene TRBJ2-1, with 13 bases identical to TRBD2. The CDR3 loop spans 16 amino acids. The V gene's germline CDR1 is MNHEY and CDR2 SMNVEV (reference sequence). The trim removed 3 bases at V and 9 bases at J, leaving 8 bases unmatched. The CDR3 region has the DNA TGTGCCAGCAGTTTCTCACTAGCGGGAGGGGTGGGTGAGCAGTTCTTC. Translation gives CASSFSLAGGVGEQFF.

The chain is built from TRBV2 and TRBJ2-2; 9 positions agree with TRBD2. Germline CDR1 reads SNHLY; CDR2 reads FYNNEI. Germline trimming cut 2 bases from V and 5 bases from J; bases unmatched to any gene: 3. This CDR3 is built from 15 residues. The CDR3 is CASSELAGVTGELFF. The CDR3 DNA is TGTGCCAGCAGTGAATTAGCGGGAGTGACCGGGGAGCTGTTTTTT.

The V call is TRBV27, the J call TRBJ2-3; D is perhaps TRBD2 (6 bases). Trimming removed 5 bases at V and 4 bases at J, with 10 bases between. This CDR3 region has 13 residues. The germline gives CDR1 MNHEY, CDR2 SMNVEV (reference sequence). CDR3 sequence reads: CASSRLDPDTQYF. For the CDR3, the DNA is TGTGCCAGCAGTAGACTAGACCCAGATACGCAGTATTTT.

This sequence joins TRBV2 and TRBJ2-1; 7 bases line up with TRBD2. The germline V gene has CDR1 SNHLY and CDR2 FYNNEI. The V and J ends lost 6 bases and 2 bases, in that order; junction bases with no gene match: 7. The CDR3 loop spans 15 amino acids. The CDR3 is CASSTRTRPYNEQFF. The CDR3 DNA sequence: TGTGCCAGCAGCACCAGGACTAGGCCCTACAATGAGCAGTTCTTC.

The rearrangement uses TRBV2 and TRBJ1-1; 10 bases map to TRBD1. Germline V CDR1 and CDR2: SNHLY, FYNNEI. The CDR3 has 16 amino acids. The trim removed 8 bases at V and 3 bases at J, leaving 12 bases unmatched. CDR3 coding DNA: TGTGCCAGCGGACCGGGACAGGGGACTCTGGACACTGAAGCTTTCTTT. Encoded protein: CASGPGQGTLDTEAFF.

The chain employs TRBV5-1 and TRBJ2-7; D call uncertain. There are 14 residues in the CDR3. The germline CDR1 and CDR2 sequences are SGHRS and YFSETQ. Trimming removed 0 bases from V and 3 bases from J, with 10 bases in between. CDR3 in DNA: TGCGCCAGCAGCTTGGGCGGTTCCCTCTACGAGCAGTACTTC. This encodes CASSLGGSLYEQYF. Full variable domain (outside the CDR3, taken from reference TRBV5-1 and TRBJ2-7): KAGVTQTPRYLIKTRGQQVTLSCSPISGHRSVSWYQQTPGQGLQFLFEYFSETQRNKGNFPGRFSGRQFSNSRSEMNVSTLELGDSALYLCASSLGGSLYEQYFGPGTRLTVT.

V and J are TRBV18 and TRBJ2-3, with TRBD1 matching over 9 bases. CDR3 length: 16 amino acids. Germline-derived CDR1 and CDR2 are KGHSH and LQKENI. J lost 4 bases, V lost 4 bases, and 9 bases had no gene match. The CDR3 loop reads CASSREDRGSSDTQYF. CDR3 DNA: TGTGCCAGCTCACGCGAGGACAGGGGTTCTTCAGATACGCAGTATTTT.

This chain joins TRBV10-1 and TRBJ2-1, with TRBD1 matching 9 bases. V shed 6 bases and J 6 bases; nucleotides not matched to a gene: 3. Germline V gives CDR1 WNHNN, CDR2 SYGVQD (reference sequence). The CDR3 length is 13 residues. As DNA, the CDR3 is TGCGCCAGCAGCCTGACAGGGGGCAATGAGCAGTTCTTC. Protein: CASSLTGGNEQFF.

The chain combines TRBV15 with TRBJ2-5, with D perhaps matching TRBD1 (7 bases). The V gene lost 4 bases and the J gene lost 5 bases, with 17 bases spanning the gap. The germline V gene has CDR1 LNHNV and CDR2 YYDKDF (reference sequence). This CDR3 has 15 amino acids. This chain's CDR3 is CATSKGQEGGETQYF. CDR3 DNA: TGTGCCACCAGCAAAGGACAGGAAGGAGGGGAGACCCAGTACTTC. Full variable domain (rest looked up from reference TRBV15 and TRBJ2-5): DAMVIQNPRYQVTQFGKPVTLSCSQTLNHNVMYWYQQKSSQAPKLLFHYYDKDFNNEADTPDNFQSRRPNTSFCFLDIRSPGLGDTAMYLCATSKGQEGGETQYFGPGTRLLVL.

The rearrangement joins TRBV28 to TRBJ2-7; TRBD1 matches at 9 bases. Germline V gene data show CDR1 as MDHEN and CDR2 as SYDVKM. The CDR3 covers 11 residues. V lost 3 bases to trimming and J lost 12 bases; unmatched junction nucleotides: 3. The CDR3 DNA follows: TGTGCCAGCAGTTTGTACAGGGGGCTGTACTTC. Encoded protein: CASSLYRGLYF. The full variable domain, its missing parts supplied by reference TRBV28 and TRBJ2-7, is DVKVTQSSRYLVKRTGEKVFLECVQDMDHENMFWYRQDPGLGLRLIYFSYDVKMKEKGDIPEGYSVSREKKERFSLILESASTNQTSMYLCASSLYRGLYFGPGTRLTVT.

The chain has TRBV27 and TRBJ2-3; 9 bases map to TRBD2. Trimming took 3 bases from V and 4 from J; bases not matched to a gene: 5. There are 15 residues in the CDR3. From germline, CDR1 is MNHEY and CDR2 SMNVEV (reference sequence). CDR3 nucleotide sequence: TGTGCCAGCAGTTTTGCGGGAGGGCCAGCAGATACGCAGTATTTT. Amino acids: CASSFAGGPADTQYF.

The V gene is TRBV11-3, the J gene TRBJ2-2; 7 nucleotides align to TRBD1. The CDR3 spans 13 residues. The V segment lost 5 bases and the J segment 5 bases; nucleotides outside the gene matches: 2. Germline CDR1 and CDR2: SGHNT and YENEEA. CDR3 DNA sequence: TGTGCCAGCAGCCGACAGGGTACCGGGGAGCTGTTTTTT. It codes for CASSRQGTGELFF.

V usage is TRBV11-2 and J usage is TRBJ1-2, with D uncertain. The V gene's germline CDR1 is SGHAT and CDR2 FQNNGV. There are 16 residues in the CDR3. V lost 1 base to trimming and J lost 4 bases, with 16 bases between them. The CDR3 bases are TGTGCCAGCAGCTTAGGCAGTTTTCCAGAATCCTATGGCTACACCTTC. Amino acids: CASSLGSFPESYGYTF.

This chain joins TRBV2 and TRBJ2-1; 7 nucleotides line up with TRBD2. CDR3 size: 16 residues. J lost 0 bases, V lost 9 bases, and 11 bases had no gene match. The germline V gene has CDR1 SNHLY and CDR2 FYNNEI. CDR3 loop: CARQKAAGSSYNEQFF. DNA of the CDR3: TGTGCCAGACAAAAGGCAGCGGGGAGCTCCTACAATGAGCAGTTCTTC.

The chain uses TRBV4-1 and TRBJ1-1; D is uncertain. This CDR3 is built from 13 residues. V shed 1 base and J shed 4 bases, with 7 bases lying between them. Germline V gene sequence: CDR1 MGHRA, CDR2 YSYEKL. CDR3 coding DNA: TGCGCCAGCAGCCAAGTCGGAGGCACTGAAGCTTTCTTT. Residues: CASSQVGGTEAFF.

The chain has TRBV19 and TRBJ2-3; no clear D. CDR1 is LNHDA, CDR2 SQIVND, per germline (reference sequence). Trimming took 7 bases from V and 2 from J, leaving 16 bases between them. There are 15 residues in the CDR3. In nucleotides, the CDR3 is TGTGCCAGTAAGGAATCGCGCAGACACACAGATACGCAGTATTTT. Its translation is CASKESRRHTDTQYF.